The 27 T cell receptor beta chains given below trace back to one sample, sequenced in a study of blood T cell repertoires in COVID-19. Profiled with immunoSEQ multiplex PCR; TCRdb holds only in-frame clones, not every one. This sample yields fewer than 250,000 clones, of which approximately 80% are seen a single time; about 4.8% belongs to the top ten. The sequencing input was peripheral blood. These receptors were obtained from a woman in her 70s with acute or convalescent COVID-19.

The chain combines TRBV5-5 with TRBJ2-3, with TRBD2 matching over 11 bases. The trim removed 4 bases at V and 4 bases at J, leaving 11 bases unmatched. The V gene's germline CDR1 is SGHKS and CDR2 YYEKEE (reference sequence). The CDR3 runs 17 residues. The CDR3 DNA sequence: TGTGCCAGCAGCCAAGCCGGGACTAGCGGCGGGGCAGATACGCAGTATTTT. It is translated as CASSQAGTSGGADTQYF.

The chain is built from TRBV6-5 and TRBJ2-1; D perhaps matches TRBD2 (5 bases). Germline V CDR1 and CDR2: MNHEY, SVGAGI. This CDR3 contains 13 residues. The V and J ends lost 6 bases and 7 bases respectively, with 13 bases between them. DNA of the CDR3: TGTGCCAGCAGACTCGGTTGGAGGAATGAGCAGTTCTTC. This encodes CASRLGWRNEQFF.

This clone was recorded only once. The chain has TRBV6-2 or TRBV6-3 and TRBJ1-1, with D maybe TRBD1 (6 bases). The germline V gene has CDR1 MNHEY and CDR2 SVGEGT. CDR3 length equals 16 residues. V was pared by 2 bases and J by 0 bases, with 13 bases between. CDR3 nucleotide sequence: TGTGCCAGCAGTTACCGCAGGGGAGACGTGAACACTGAAGCTTTCTTT. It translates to CASSYRRGDVNTEAFF.

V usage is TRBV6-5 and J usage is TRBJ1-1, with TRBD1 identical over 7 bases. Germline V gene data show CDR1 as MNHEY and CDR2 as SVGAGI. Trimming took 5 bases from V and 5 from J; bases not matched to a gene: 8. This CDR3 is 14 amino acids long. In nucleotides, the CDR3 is TGTGCCAGCAGTATTGACAGGGTTCAGACTGAAGCTTTCTTT. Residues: CASSIDRVQTEAFF.

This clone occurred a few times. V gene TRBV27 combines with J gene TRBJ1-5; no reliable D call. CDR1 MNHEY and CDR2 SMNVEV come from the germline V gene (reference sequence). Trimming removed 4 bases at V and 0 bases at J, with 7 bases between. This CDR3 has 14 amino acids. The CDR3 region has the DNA TGTGCCAGCAGTTCCCTATATAGCAATCAGCCCCAGCATTTT. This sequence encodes CASSSLYSNQPQHF.

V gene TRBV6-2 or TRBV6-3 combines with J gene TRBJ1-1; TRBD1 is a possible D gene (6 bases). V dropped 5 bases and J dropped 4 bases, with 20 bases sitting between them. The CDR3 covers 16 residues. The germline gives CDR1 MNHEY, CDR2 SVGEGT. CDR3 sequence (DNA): TGTGCCAGCAGTCAATCCCGACAGGTTTTAGTCACTGAAGCTTTCTTT. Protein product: CASSQSRQVLVTEAFF.

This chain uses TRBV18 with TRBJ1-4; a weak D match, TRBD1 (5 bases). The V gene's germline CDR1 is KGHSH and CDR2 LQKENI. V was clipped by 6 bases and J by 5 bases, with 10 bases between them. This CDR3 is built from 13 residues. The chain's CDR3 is CASSSDRNEKLFF. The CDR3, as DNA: TGTGCCAGCTCGTCCGACAGAAATGAAAAACTGTTTTTT.

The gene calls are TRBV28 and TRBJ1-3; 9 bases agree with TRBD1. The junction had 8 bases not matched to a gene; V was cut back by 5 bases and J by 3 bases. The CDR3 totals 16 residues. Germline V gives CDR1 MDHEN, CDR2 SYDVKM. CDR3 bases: TGTGCCAGCAGTCGGGACAGGGTGGTCTTTGGAAACACCATATATTTT. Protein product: CASSRDRVVFGNTIYF.

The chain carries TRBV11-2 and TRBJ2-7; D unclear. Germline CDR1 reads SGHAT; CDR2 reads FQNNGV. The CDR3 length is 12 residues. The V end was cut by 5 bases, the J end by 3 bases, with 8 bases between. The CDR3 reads CASSLTGYEQYF. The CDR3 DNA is TGTGCCAGCAGCCTCACGGGCTACGAGCAGTACTTC.

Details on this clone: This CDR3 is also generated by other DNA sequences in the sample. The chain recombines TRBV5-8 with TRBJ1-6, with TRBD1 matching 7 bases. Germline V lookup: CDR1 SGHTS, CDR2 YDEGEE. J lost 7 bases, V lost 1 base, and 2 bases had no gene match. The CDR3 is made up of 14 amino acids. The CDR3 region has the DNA TGTGCCAGCAGCTTGTTACAGGGGAATTCACCCCTCCACTTT. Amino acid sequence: CASSLLQGNSPLHF.

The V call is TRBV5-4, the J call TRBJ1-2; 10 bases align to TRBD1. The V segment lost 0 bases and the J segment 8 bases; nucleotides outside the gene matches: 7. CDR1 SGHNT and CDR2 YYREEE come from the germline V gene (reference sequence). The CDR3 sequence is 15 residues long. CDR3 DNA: TGTGCCAGCAGCTTGGACCCCGGGACAGGGGTAGGCTACACCTTC. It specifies CASSLDPGTGVGYTF.

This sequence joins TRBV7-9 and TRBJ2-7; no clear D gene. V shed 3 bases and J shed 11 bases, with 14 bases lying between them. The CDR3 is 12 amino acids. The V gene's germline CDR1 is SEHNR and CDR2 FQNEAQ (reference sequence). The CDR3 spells CASSFAESPKYF. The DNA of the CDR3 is TGTGCCAGCAGCTTCGCGGAGAGTCCCAAGTACTTC.

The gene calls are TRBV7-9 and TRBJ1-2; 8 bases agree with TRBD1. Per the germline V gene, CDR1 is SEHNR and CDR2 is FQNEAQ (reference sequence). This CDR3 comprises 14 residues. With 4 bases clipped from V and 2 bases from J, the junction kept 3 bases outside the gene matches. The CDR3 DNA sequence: TGTGCCAGCAGCTCAGCAGGGGGCAACTATGGCTACACCTTC. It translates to CASSSAGGNYGYTF.

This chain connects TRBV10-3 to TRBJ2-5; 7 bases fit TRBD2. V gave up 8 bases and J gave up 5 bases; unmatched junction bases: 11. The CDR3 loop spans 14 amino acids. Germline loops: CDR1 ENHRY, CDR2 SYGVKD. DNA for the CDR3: TGTGCCATCGGCGGCGGGAGAGGGTGGGAGACCCAGTACTTC. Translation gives CAIGGGRGWETQYF.

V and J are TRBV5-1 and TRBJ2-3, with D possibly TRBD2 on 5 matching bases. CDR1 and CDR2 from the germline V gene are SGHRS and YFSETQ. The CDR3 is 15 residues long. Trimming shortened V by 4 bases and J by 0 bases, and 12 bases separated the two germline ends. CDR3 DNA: TGCGCCAGCAGCCTAACTAGATTCAGCACAGATACGCAGTATTTT. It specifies CASSLTRFSTDTQYF.

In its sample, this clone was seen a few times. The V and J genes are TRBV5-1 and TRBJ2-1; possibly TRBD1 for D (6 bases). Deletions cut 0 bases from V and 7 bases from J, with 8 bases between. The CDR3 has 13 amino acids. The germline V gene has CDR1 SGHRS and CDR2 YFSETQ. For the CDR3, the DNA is TGCGCCAGCAGCTTGGAGGGGGTTAATGAGCAGTTCTTC. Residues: CASSLEGVNEQFF.

The CDR3 sequence is CASSLAGPAGNQPQHF. The CDR3 coding sequence is TGTGCCAGCAGCTTGGCCGGGCCAGCGGGCAATCAGCCCCAGCATTTT. The chain carries TRBV5-6 and TRBJ1-5, with D unresolved. CDR1 and CDR2 (germline): SGHDT, YYEEEE. V was trimmed by 0 bases and J by 2 bases, leaving 12 bases between them. This CDR3 spans 16 amino acids.

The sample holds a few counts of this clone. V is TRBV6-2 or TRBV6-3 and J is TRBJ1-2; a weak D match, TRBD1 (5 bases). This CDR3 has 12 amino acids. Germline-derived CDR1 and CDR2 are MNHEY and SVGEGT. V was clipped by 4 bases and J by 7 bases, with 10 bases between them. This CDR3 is CASSWDFGGYTF. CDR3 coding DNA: TGTGCCAGCAGTTGGGACTTTGGTGGCTACACCTTC.

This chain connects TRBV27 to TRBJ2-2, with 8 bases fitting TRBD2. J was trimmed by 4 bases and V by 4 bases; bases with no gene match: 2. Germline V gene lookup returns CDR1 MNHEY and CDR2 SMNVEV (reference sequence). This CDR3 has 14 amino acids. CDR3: CASSSGGATGELFF. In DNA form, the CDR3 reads TGTGCCAGCAGTTCCGGGGGGGCCACCGGGGAGCTGTTTTTT.

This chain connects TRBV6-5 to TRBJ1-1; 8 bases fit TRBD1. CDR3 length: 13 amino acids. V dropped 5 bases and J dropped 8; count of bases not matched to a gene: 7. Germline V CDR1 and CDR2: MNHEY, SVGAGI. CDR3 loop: CASSLIRGREAFF. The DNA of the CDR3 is TGTGCCAGCAGTCTAATCAGGGGGCGCGAAGCTTTCTTT.

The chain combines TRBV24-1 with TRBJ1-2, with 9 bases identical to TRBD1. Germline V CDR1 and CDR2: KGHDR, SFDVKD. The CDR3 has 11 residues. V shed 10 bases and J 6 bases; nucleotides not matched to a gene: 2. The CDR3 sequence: CATRDRDGYTF. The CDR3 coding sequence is TGTGCCACGAGGGACAGGGATGGCTACACCTTC.

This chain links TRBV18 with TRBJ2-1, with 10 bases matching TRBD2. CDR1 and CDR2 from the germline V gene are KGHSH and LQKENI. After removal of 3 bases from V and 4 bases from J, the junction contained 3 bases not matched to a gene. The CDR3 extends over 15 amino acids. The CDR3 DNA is TGTGCCAGCTCACCGGGACTAGCGACTTACAATGAGCAGTTCTTC. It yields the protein CASSPGLATYNEQFF.

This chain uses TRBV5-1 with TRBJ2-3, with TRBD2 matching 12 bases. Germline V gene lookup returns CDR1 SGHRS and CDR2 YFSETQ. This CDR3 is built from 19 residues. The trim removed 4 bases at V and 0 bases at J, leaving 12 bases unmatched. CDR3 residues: CASSVRPTSGGGSTDTQYF. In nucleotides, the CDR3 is TGCGCCAGCAGCGTACGGCCGACTAGCGGGGGAGGTAGCACAGATACGCAGTATTTT.

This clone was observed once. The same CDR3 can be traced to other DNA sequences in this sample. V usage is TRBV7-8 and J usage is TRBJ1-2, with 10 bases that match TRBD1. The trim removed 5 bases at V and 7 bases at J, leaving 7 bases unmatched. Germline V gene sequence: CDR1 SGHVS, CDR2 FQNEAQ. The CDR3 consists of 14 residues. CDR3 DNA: TGTGCCAGCAGCACGGACAGGGGGTCGGGTGGCTACACCTTC. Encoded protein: CASSTDRGSGGYTF. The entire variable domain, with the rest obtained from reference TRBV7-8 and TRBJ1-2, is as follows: GAGVSQSPRYKVAKRGQDVALRCDPISGHVSLFWYQQALGQGPEFLTYFQNEAQLDKSGLPSDRFFAERPEGSVSTLKIQRTQQEDSAVYLCASSTDRGSGGYTFGSGTRLTVV.

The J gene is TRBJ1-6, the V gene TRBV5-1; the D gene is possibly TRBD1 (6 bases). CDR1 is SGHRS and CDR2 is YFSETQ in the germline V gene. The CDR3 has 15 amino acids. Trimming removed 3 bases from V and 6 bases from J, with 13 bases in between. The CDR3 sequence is CASSSTGPLNSPLHF. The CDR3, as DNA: TGCGCCAGCAGCTCTACAGGGCCCCTTAATTCACCCCTCCACTTT.

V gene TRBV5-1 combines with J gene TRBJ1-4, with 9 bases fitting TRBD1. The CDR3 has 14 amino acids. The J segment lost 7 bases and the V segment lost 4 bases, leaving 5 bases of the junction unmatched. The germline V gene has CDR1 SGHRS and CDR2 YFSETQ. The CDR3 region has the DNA TGCGCCAGCAGCGCGGGACAGGGAGGTGAAAAACTGTTTTTT. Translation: CASSAGQGGEKLFF.

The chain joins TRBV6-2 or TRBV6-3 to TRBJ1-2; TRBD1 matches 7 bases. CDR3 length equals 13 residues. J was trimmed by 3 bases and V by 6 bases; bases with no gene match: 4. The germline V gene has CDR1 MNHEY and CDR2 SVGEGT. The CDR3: CASSRDSYYGYTF. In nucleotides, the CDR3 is TGTGCCAGCAGCCGGGACAGCTACTATGGCTACACCTTC.